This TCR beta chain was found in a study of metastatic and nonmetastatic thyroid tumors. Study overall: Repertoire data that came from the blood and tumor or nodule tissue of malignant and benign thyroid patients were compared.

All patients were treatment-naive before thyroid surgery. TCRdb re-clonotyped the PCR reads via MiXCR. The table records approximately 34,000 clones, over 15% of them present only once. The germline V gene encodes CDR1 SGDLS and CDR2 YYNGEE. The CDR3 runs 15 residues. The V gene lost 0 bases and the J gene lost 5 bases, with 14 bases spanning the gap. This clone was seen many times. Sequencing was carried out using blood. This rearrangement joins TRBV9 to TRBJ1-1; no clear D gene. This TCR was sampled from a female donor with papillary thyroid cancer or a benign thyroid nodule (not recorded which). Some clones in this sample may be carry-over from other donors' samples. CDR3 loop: CASSVGSRLGTEAFF. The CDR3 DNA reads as TGTGCCAGCAGCGTAGGGAGTAGACTGGGGACTGAAGCTTTCTTT.